This T cell receptor (beta chain) was profiled in a study of blood T cell repertoires in COVID-19. Assay: immunoSEQ multiplex PCR; the TCRdb copy retains only in-frame clones and omits some. This table has around 250,000 clones, approximately 88% appearing once. The receptor was derived from a woman aged 40 to 50 who had been exposed to COVID-19. The sequencing input was PBMCs or T cells enriched from blood (not recorded which).

The CDR3 DNA is TGTGCCAGCAGTTATTCGACCGGGGAGCTGTTTTTT. Protein: CASSYSTGELFF. The chain links TRBV6-5 to TRBJ2-2; D unresolved. The CDR3 length is 12 residues. V lost 3 bases, J lost 5 bases, and 4 bases lay in between. Germline V lookup: CDR1 MNHEY, CDR2 SVGAGI.